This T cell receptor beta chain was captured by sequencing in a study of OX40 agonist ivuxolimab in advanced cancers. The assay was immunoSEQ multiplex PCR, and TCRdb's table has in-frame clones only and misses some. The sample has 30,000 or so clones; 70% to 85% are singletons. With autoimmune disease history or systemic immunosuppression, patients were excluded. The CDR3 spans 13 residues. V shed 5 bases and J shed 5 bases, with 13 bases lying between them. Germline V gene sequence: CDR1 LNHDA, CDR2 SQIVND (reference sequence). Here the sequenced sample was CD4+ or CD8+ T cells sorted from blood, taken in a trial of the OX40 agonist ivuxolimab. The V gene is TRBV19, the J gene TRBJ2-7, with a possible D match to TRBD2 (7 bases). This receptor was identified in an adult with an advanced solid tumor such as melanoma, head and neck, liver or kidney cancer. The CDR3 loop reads CASSGGANDEQYF. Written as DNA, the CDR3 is TGTGCCAGTAGTGGGGGGGCGAACGACGAGCAGTACTTC.